The clone carrying this TCR beta chain was observed a single time. Its specificity is unknown. These data belong to a study of memory CD4+ T cells and cytomegalovirus serostatus. The wider study: Donors were healthy Belgian adults, 10 or so CMV seropositive and about 24 seronegative. General observations from the study: Suggested: most of the CMV-linked TCR signature lies in CD4+ memory cells. Of about 150 reported CMV TCRbeta sequences, under 70 were found in memory CD4+ repertoires.

The sort gate was single viable CD3+CD4+CD8-CD45RO+ cells for memory CD4+ T cells. TCRdb's table, derived via immunoSEQ multiplex PCR, lists solely in-frame clones and lacks some. The sample lists over 65,000 clones, approximately 80% occurring once. Germline V gene lookup returns CDR1 MNHNS and CDR2 SASEGT. This CDR3 spans 14 amino acids. Trimming cost V 1 base and J 8 bases, with 12 bases left between them. The sequencing input was memory CD4+ T cells from blood. This chain uses TRBV6-1 with TRBJ2-1; TRBD1 might be the D (6 bases). The TCR sequence derives from an adult in good health and CMV-seronegative. CDR3 sequence (DNA): TGTGCCAGCAGTGAAGGCAGGGGCGCCTATGAGCAGTTCTTC. Translating it yields CASSEGRGAYEQFF.